This T cell receptor (beta chain) was obtained from a study of monozygotic twins with inflammatory bowel disease. Study observations and caveats: Nothing supported a single strong signal or clonotype that was associated with IBD. IBD patients, compared with healthy twins, shared fewer clonotypes with others (especially with disease activity).

Using the 5' RACE reads, TCRdb records one entry per CDR3 protein without DNA. The table gives around 450,000 distinct CDR3 sequences; the top ten clones make up about 2.3% of it. CDR1 MNHEY and CDR2 SVGAGI come from the germline V gene. The CDR3 covers 17 residues. Worth noting for this clonotype: Its cognate antigen is unknown.

This receptor was obtained from a human donor with ulcerative colitis or Crohn's disease, or a healthy co-twin of an affected twin (not recorded which). The sample was blood. V usage is TRBV6-5 and J usage is TRBJ1-5; with no DNA, the TCRdb D assignment of TRBD1 cannot be verified. CDR3 in amino acids: CASSSLPPGTLNQPQHF.